A selection of T cell receptor beta chains follows, all from one sample in a study of CD8+ T cells in alopecia areata. Some clones are missing from TCRdb's copy, which holds only in-frame ones; the method was immunoSEQ multiplex PCR. The sample records roughly 73,000 clones, approximately 29% being singletons. This material consisted of CD8+ T cells sorted from blood, taken at week 4, from a patient treated with tofacitinib. These TCRs come from a human donor with alopecia areata. CDR3s include the opening cysteine and the closing phenylalanine or tryptophan. Clone size appears in some rows only: once, few, many, or a class for an expanded clone.

NA,TRBV7-9,TRBJ2-1,CASSLSVREVGADEQFF
NA,TRBV27,TRBJ1-5,CASSLDRSNQPQHF
NA,TRBV27,TRBJ2-1,CASSLQLAGRYNEQFF
few,TRBV19,TRBJ2-4,CASSFGPGNIQYF
NA,TRBV29-1,TRBJ2-3,CSATMATQYF
few,TRBV7-9,TRBJ2-7,CASSIHSGRNSYEQYF
NA,TRBV27,TRBJ2-7,CASGDRGRGYEQYF
few,TRBV7-9,TRBJ2-5,CASSSLLTGETQYF
NA,TRBV27,TRBJ2-1,CASTIRGGSSYNEQFF
few,TRBV29-1,TRBJ1-2,CTIEQPRDTGYGYTF
NA,TRBV7-9,TRBJ1-5,CASSLGRNQPQHF
NA,TRBV29-1,TRBJ2-1,CSVVLAESYNEQFF
few,TRBV11-2,TRBJ2-7,CASSLREISSYEQYF
few,TRBV7-9,TRBJ1-2,CASSFLISDGYTF
NA,TRBV29-1,TRBJ1-2,CSVETPYGYTF
NA,TRBV29-1,TRBJ2-5,CSVELGQETQYF
few,TRBV5-1,TRBJ1-1,CASRSEGKNTEAFF
NA,TRBV2,TRBJ2-7,CASAPDRPYEQYF
few,TRBV29-1,TRBJ2-2,CSATDSRRPGELFF
NA,TRBV30,TRBJ1-1,CAWSVSVNTEAFF
few,TRBV19,TRBJ1-1,CASTSLGGGGTPEAFF
NA,TRBV29-1,TRBJ2-1,CSVAGLAGNNEQFF
NA,TRBV7-9,TRBJ2-7,CASSSGGNYYEQYF
few,TRBV29-1,TRBJ2-3,CSVVSWGLAGGPRTDTQYF
few,TRBV29-1,TRBJ2-7,CSVQGLAGYEQYF
once,TRBV28,TRBJ1-2,CASSWDRGYYGYTF